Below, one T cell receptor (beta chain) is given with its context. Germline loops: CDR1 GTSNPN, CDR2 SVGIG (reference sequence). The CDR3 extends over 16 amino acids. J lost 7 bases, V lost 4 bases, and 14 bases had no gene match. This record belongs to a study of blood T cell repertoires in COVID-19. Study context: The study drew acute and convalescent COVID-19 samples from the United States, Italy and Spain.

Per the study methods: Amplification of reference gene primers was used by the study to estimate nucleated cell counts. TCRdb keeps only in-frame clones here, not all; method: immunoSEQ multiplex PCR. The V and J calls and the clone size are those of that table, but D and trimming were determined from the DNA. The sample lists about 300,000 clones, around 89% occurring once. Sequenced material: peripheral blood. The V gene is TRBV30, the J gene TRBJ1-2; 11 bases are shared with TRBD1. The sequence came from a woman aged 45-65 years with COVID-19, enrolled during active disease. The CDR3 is CAWKSRDRGYQGGYTF. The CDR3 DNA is TGTGCCTGGAAGTCTCGGGACAGGGGGTATCAGGGTGGCTACACCTTC.